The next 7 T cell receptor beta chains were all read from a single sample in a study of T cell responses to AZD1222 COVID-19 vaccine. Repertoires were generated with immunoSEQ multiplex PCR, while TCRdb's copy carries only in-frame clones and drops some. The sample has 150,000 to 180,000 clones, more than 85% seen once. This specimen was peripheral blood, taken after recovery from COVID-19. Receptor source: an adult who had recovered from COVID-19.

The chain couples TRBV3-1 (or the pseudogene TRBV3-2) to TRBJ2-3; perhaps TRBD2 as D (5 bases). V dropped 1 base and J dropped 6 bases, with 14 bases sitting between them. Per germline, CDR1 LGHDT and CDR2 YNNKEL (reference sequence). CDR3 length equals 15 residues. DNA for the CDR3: TGTGCCAGCAGCCAAGCAGGAGCGGCGAGGGATACGCAGTATTTT. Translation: CASSQAGAARDTQYF.

CDR3 nucleotide sequence: TGTGCCAGCAGTTTAGGGACCCCTCAGGATGAGCAGTATTTT. Protein product: CASSLGTPQDEQYF. The chain combines TRBV28 with TRBJ2-3; possibly TRBD1 or TRBD2 for D (5 bases each). V dropped 2 bases and J dropped 11 bases, with 17 bases sitting between them. Germline V gives CDR1 MDHEN, CDR2 SYDVKM. The length of the CDR3 is 14 residues.

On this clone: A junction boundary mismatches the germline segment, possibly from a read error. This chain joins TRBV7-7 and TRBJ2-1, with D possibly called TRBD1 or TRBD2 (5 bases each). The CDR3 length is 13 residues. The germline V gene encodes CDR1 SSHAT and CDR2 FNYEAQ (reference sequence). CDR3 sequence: CASSPGPPNEQFF. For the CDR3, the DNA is TGTGCTAGCAGCCCGGGACCCCCGAATGAGCAGTTCTTC.

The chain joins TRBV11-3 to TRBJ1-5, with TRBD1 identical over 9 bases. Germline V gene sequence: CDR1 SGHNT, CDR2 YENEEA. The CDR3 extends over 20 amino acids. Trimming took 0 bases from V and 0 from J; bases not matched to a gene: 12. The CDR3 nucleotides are TGTGCCAGCAGCTTAGAGGGCACCGGGACAGGGATCTATAGCAATCAGCCCCAGCATTTT. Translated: CASSLEGTGTGIYSNQPQHF.

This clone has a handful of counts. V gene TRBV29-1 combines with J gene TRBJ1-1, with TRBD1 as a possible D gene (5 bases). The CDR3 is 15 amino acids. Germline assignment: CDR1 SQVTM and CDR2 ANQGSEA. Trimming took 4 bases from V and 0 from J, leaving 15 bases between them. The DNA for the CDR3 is TGCAGCGTTGGACCGGGATGGGGGATGAACACTGAAGCTTTCTTT. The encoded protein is CSVGPGWGMNTEAFF.

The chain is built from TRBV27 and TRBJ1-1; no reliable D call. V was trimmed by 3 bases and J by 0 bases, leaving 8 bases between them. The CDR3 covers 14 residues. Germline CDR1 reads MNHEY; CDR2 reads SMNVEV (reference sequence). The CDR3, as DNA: TGTGCCAGCAGTTTGACCGGGGTGAACACTGAAGCTTTCTTT. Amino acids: CASSLTGVNTEAFF.

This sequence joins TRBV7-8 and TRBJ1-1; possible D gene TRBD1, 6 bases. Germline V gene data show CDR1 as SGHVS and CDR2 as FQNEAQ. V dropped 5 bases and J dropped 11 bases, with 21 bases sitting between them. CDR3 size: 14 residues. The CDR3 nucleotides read TGTGCCAGCAGCCCCATTACGGGGGGGGCTTCGGCTTTCTTT. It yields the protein CASSPITGGASAFF.